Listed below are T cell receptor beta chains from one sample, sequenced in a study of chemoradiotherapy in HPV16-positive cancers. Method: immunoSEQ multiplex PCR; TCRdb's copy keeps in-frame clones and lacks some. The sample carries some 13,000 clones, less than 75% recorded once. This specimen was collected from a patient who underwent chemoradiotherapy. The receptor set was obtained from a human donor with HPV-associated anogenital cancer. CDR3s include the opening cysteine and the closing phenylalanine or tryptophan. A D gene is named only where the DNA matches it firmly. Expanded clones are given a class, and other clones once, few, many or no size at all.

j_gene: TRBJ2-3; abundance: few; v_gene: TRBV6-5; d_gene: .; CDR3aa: CASSRTADTQYF; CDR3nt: TGTGCCAGCAGTCGAACGGCGGATACGCAGTATTTT
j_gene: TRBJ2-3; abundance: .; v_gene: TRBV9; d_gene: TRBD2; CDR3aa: CASSPQAGGRTDTQYF; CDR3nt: TGTGCCAGCAGCCCCCAAGCGGGAGGTCGCACAGATACGCAGTATTTT
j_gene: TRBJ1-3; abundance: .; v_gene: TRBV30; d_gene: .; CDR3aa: CAWVGSYSGNTIYF; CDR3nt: TGTGCCTGGGTGGGGTCCTACTCTGGAAACACCATATATTTT
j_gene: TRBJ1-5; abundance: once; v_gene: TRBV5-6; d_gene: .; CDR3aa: CASSSQVASNQPQHF; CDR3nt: TGTGCCAGCAGCTCCCAAGTAGCTAGCAATCAGCCCCAGCATTTT
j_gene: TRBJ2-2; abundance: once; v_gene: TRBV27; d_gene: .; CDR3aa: CASSPRGSGELFF; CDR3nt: TGTGCCAGCAGCCCAAGGGGTTCCGGGGAGCTGTTTTTT
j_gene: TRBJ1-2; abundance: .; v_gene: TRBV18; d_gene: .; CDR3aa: CASSPPMGAVDGYTF; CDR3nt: TGTGCCAGCTCACCACCGATGGGGGCGGTGGATGGCTACACCTTC
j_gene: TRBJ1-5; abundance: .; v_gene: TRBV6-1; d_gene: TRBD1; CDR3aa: CASSQGALGKPQHF; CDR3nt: TGTGCCAGCAGCCAGGGGGCCCTGGGTAAGCCCCAGCATTTT
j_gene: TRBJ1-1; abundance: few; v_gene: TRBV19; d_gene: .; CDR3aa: CASGWATEAFF; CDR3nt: TGTGCCAGTGGATGGGCCACTGAAGCTTTCTTT
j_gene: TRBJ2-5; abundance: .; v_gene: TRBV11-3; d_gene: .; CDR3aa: CASREQNTLGTQYF; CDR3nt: TGTGCCAGCAGAGAACAGAACACCTTGGGGACCCAGTACTTC
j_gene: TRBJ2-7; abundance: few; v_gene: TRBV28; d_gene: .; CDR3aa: CASSLDTSEQYF; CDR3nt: TGTGCCAGCAGCCTTGACACCTCCGAGCAGTACTTC
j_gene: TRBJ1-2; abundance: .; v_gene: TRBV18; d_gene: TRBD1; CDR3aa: CASSPLGTEDGYTF; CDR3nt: TGTGCCAGCTCACCGCTAGGGACAGAGGATGGCTACACCTTC
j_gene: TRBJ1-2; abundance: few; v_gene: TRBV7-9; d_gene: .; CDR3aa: CASSSSSYGADF; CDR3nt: TGTGCCAGCAGCTCGTCCAGTTATGGGGCGGACTTC
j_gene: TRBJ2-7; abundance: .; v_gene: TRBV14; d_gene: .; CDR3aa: CASSQDVRGEQYF; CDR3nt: TGTGCCAGCAGCCAAGACGTCAGGGGCGAGCAGTACTTC
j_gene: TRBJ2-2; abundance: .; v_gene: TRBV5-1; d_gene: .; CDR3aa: CASSFGTAGAFTGELFF; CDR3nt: TGCGCCAGCAGCTTCGGGACCGCCGGGGCGTTCACCGGGGAGCTGTTTTTT
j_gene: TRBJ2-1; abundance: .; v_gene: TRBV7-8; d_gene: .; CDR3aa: CASSSGAAVYKQFF; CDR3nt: TGTGCCAGCAGCTCCGGAGCGGCGGTTTATAAGCAGTTCTTC
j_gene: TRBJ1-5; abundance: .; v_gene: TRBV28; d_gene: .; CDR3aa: CASRGGLIFNQPQHF; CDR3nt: TGTGCCAGCAGGGGGGGTCTCATCTTCAATCAGCCCCAGCATTTT
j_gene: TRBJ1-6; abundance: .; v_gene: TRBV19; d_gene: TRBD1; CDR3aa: CASRQGQNSPLHF; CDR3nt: TGTGCCAGTAGACAGGGGCAGAATTCACCCCTCCACTTT
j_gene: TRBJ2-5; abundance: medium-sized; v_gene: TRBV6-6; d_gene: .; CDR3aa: CASSYSTETQYF; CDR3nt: TGTGCCAGCAGTTATTCTACAGAGACCCAGTACTTC
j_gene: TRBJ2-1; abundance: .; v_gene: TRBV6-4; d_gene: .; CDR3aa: CASSDAFGVSKNEQFF; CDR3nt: TGTGCCAGCAGTGACGCCTTTGGCGTATCGAAGAATGAGCAGTTCTTC